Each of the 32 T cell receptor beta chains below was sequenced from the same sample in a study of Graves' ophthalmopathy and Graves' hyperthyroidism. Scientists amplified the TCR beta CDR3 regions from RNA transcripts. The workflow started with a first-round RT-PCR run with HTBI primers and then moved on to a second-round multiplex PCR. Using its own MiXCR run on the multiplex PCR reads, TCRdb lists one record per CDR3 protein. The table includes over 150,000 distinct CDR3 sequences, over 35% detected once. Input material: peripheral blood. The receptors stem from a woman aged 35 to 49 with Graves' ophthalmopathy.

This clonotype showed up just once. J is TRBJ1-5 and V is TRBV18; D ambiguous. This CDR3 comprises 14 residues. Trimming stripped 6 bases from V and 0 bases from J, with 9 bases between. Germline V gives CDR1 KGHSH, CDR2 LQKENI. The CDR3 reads CASSPSYSNQPQHF. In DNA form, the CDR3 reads TGTGCCAGCTCTCCCAGTTATAGCAATCAGCCCCAGCATTTT.

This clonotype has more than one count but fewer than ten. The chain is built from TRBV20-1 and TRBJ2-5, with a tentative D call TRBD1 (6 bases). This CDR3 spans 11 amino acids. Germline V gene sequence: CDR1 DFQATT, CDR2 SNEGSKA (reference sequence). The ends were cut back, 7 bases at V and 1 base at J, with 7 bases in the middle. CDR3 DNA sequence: TGCAGTGGGACAGTCCAAGAGACCCAGTACTTC. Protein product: CSGTVQETQYF.

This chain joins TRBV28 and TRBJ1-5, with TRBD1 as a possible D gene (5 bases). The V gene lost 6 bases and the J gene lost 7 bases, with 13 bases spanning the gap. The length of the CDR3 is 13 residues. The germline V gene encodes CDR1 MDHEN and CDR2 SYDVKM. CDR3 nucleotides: TGTGCCAGCAGGGCAGGGCGGGGGCAGCCCCAGCATTTT. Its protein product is CASRAGRGQPQHF.

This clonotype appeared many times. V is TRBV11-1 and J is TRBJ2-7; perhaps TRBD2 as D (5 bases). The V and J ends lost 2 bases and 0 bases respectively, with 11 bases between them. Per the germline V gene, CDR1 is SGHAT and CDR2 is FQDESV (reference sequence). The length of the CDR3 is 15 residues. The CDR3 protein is CASSLLSGISYEQYF. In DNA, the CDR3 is TGTGCCAGCAGCTTACTAAGCGGAATCTCCTACGAGCAGTACTTC.

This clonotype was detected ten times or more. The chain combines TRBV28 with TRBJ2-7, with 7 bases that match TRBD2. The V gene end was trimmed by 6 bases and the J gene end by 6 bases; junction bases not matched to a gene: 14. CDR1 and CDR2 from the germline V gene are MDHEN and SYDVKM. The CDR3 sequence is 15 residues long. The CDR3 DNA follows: TGTGCCAGCAGGGGAGGGGCTGAGGGAATGGGCGAGCAGTACTTC. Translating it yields CASRGGAEGMGEQYF.

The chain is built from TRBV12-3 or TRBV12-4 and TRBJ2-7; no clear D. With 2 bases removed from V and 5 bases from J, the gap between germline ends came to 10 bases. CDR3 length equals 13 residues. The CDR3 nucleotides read TGTGCCAGCAGTTTAACTTTGGCCCACGAGCAGTACTTC. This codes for CASSLTLAHEQYF.

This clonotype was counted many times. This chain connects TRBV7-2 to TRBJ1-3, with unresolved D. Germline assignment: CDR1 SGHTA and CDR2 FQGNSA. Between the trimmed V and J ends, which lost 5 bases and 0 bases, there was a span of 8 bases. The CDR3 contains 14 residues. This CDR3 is CASSRDYSGNTIYF. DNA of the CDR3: TGTGCCAGCAGCCGGGATTACTCTGGAAACACCATATATTTT.

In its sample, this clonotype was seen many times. The CDR3 loop reads CSARVPGHITGQPQHF. The CDR3 DNA reads as TGCAGTGCTAGAGTCCCGGGCCACATTACGGGACAGCCCCAGCATTTT. The chain uses TRBV20-1 and TRBJ1-5; D is unresolved. CDR3 length: 16 amino acids. Germline V gene data show CDR1 as DFQATT and CDR2 as SNEGSKA (reference sequence). V was pared by 1 base and J by 7 bases, with 20 bases between.

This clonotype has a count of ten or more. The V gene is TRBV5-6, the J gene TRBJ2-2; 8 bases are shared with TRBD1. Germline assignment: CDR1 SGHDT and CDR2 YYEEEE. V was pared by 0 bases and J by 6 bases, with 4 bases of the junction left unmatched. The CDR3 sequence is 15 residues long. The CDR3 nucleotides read TGTGCCAGCAGCTTGGGCGACAGGGGATCCGGGGAGCTGTTTTTT. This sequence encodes CASSLGDRGSGELFF.

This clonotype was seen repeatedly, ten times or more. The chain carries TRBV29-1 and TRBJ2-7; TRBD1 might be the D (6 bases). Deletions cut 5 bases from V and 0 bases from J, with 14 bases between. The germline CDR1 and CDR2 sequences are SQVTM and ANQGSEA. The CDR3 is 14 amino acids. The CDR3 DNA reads TGCAGCGTTTGGGACACCCACAGCTCCTACGAGCAGTACTTC. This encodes CSVWDTHSSYEQYF.

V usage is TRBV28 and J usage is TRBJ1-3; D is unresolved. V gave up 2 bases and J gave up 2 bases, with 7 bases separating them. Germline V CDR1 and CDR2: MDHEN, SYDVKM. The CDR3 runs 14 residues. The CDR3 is CASSLLGPGNTIYF. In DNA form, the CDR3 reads TGTGCCAGCAGTTTACTAGGTCCTGGAAACACCATATATTTT.

CDR3 loop: CSARFTGHGYTF. CDR3 in DNA: TGCAGTGCTAGGTTCACAGGCCATGGCTACACCTTC. This sequence joins TRBV20-1 and TRBJ1-2; possible D gene TRBD1, 5 bases. The length of the CDR3 is 12 residues. V lost 3 bases and J 6 bases, leaving 11 bases between the germline ends. Germline CDR1 reads DFQATT; CDR2 reads SNEGSKA (reference sequence).

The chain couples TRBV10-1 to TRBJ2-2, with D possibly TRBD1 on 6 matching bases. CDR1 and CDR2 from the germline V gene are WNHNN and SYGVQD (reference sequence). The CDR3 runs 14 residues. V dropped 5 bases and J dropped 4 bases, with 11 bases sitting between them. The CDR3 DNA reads TGCGCCAGCAGTACGGACAGTTTCACCGGGGAGCTGTTTTTT. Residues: CASSTDSFTGELFF.

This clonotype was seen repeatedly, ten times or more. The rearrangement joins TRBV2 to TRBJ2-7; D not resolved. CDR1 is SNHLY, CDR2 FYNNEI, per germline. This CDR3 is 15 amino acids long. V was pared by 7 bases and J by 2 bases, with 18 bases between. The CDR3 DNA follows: TGTGCCAGCAAGCCGAGTTCCAGCCTGGCCTACGAGCAGTACTTC. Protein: CASKPSSSLAYEQYF.

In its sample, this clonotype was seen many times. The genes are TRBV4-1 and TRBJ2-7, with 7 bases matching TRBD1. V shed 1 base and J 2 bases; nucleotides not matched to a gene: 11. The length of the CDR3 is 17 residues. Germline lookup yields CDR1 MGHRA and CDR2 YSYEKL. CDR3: CASSQGLRRQGPYEQYF. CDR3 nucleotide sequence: TGCGCCAGCAGCCAAGGATTAAGAAGACAGGGACCCTACGAGCAGTACTTC.

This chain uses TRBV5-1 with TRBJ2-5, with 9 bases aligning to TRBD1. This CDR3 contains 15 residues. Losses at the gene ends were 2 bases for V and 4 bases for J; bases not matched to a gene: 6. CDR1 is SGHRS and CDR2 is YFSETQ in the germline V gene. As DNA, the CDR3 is TGCGCCAGCAGCTTAGGACAGGGGTTGAGAGAGACCCAGTACTTC. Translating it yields CASSLGQGLRETQYF.

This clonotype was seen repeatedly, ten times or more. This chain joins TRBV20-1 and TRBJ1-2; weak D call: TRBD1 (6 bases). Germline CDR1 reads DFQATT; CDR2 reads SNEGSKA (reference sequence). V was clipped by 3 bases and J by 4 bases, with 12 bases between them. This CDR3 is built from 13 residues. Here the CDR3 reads CSARGGQFYGYTF. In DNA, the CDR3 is TGCAGTGCTAGGGGCGGACAGTTCTATGGCTACACCTTC.

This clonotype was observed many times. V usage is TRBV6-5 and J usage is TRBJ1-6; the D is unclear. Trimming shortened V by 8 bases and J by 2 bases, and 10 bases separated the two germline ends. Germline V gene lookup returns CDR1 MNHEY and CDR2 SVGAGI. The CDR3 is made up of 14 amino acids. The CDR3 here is CASHLGTYNSPLHF. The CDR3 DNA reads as TGTGCCAGCCACCTTGGGACCTATAATTCACCCCTCCACTTT.

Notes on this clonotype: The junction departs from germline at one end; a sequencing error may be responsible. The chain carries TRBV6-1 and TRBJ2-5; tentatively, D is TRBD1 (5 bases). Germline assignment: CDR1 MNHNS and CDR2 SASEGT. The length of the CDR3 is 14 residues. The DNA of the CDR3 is TGTGCCAGCAGTGTACAGGCTAACCAAGGGACCCAGTACTTC. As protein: CASSVQANQGTQYF.

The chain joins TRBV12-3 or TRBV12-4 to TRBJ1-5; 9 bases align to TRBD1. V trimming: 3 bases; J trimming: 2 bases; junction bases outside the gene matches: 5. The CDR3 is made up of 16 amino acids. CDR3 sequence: CASSFGRTGGNQPQHF. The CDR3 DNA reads TGTGCCAGCAGTTTTGGTCGGACAGGGGGCAATCAGCCCCAGCATTTT.

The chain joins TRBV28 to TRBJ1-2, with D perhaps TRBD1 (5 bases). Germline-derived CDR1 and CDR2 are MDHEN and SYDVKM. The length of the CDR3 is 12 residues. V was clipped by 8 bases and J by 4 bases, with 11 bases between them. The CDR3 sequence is CASVGGTYGYTF. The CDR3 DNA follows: TGTGCCAGCGTCGGGGGGACCTATGGCTACACCTTC.

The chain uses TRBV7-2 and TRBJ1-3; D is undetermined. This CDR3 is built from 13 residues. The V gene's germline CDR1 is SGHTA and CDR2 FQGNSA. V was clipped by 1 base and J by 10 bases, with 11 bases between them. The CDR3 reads CASSLGGSGTIYF. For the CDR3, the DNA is TGTGCCAGCAGCTTAGGCGGTAGTGGGACCATATATTTT. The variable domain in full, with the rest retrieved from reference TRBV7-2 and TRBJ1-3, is GAGVSQSPSNKVTEKGKDVELRCDPISGHTALYWYRQSLGQGLEFLIYFQGNSAPDKSGLPSDRFSAERTGGSVSTLTIQRTQQEDSAVYLCASSLGGSGTIYFGEGSWLTVV.

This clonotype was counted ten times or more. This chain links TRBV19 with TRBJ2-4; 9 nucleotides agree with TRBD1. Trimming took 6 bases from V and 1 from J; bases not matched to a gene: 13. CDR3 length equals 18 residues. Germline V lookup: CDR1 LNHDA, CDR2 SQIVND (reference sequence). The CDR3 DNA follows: TGTGCCAGTAGCTCGACCACCCTAGACAGGGGGGCCAAAAACATTCAGTACTTC. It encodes CASSSTTLDRGAKNIQYF. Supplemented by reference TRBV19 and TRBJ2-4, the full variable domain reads DGGITQSPKYLFRKEGQNVTLSCEQNLNHDAMYWYRQDPGQGLRLIYYSQIVNDFQKGDIAEGYSVSREKKESFPLTVTSAQKNPTAFYLCASSSTTLDRGAKNIQYFGAGTRLSVL.

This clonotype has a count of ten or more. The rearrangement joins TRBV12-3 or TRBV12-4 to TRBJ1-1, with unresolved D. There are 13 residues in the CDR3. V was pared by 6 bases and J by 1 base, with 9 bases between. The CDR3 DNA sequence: TGTGCCAGCAGCCGAACAGCGAACACTGAAGCTTTCTTT. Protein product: CASSRTANTEAFF.

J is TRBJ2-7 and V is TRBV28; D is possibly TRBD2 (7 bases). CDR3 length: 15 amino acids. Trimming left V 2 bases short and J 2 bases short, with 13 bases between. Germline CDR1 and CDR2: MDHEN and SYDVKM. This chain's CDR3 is CASSLQRDTPYEQYF. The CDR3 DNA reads TGTGCCAGCAGTTTACAGCGGGACACTCCCTACGAGCAGTACTTC.

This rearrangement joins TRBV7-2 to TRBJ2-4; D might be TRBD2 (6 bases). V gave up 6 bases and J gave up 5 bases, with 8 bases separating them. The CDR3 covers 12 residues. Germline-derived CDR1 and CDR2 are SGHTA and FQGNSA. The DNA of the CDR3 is TGTGCCAGCAGTCGGGAGCAAAACATTCAGTACTTC. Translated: CASSREQNIQYF.

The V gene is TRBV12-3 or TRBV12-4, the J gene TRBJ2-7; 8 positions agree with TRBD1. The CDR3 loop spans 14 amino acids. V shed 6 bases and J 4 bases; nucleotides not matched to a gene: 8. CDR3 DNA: TGTGCCAGCAGCCTCGGGACAGGAGAATACGAGCAGTACTTC. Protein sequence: CASSLGTGEYEQYF.

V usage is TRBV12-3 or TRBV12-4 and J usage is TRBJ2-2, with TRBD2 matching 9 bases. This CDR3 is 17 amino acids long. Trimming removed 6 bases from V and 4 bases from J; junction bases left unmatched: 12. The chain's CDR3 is CASRQKSGTSPTGELFF. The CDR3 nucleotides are TGTGCCAGCAGGCAAAAATCCGGGACTAGCCCCACCGGGGAGCTGTTTTTT.

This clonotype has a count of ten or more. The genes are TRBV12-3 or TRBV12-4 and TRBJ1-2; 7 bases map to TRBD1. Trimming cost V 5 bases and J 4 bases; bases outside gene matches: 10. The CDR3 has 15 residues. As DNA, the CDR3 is TGTGCCAGCAGTGATAGACAGGGAAGTTCCTATGGCTACACCTTC. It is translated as CASSDRQGSSYGYTF.

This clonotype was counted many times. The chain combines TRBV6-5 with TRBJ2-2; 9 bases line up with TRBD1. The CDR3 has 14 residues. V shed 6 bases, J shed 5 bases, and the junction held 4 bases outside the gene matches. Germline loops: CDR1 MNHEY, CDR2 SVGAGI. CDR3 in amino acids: CASRGTGRTGELFF. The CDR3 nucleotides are TGTGCCAGCAGGGGGACAGGGAGAACCGGGGAGCTGTTTTTT.

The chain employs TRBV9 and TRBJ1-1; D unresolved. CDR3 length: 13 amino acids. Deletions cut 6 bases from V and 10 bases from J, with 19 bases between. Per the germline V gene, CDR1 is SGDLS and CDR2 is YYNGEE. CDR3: CASIYRAGRGAFF. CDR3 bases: TGTGCCAGCATCTACCGGGCAGGTAGAGGAGCTTTCTTT.

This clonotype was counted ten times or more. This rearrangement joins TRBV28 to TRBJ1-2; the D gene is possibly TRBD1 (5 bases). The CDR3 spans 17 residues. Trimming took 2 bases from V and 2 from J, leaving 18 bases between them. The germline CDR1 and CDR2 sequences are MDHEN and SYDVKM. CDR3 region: CASSLGSGGFRNYGYTF. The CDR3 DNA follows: TGTGCCAGCAGTTTAGGATCTGGGGGGTTCCGCAACTATGGCTACACCTTC.